One sample yielded the 7 T cell receptor beta chains listed below, sequenced in a study of human T cells and chemical hapten exposure. TCRdb itself ran the 5' RACE reads through MiXCR, one entry per CDR3 protein. Of 130,000 or so distinct CDR3 sequences listed, approximately 4% are singletons. Unseparated into fractions, whole blood served as the source from which total RNA was extracted. These receptors came from a female donor in good health.

At least ten counts were recorded for this clonotype. J is TRBJ2-7 and V is TRBV28; no clear D. The germline CDR1 and CDR2 sequences are MDHEN and SYDVKM. The CDR3 consists of 12 residues. Deletions cut 3 bases from V and 6 bases from J, with 9 bases between. The chain's CDR3 is CASSFPLSEQYF. The CDR3, as DNA: TGTGCCAGCAGTTTTCCGCTGAGCGAGCAGTACTTC.

The J gene is TRBJ2-5, the V gene TRBV7-6; D is unresolved. Germline V CDR1 and CDR2: SGHVS, FNYEAQ. V was pared by 4 bases and J by 4 bases, with 4 bases between. The CDR3 sequence is 11 residues long. The CDR3 here is CASSWSETQYF. The DNA for the CDR3 is TGTGCCAGCAGCTGGTCAGAGACCCAGTACTTC.

This clonotype was counted many times. A single base separates this from a much larger clone, so it may be a read error. The chain joins TRBV7-8 to TRBJ2-3; D ambiguous. The CDR3 is 11 amino acids. Deletions cut 4 bases from V and 3 bases from J, with 2 bases between. Germline V gene lookup returns CDR1 SGHVS and CDR2 FQNEAQ. CDR3 in amino acids: CASSCTDTQYF. The DNA of the CDR3 is TGTGCCAGCAGCTGTACAGATACGCAGTATTTT.

This clonotype was observed many times. This chain connects TRBV20-1 to TRBJ1-3; D unresolved. Per the germline V gene, CDR1 is DFQATT and CDR2 is SNEGSKA (reference sequence). The CDR3 contains 15 residues. V lost 0 bases, J lost 2 bases, and 11 bases lay in between. The CDR3 is CSARDLEGTGNTIYF. The CDR3 DNA reads as TGCAGTGCTAGAGATCTTGAGGGAACTGGAAACACCATATATTTT.

The sample holds many counts of this clonotype. The rearrangement links TRBV29-1 to TRBJ2-4; the D gene is possibly TRBD1 (5 bases). The CDR3 length is 12 residues. Germline CDR1 and CDR2: SQVTM and ANQGSEA. V dropped 2 bases and J dropped 5 bases, with 7 bases sitting between them. The CDR3 region has the DNA TGCAGCGTTGAACTACAGGAAAACATTCAGTACTTC. This sequence encodes CSVELQENIQYF.

Ten or more counts support this clonotype. V usage is TRBV12-3 or TRBV12-4 and J usage is TRBJ1-2, with D tentatively TRBD1 (5 bases). The CDR3 extends over 13 amino acids. V was shortened by 3 bases and J by 4 bases, with 9 bases between the two germline ends. CDR3 protein: CASSFSRVYGYTF. DNA of the CDR3: TGTGCCAGCAGTTTTAGCAGGGTCTATGGCTACACCTTC.

Many counts were recorded for this clonotype. This rearrangement joins TRBV12-3 or TRBV12-4 to TRBJ1-2; 7 positions match TRBD1. J was trimmed by 5 bases and V by 8 bases; bases with no gene match: 11. The length of the CDR3 is 14 residues. The CDR3 sequence is CASYGTDLEYGYTF. The CDR3, as DNA: TGTGCCAGCTATGGGACAGATCTTGAGTATGGCTACACCTTC.